One sample yielded the 7 T cell receptor beta chains listed below, sequenced in a study of cytomegalovirus exposure and HLA in healthy donors. PCR employed 60 Vbeta and 13 Jbeta primers. Libraries were prepared by immunoSEQ multiplex PCR; TCRdb keeps only in-frame clonotypes and omits some of them. The profile covers some 87,000 clones, with roughly three quarters appearing a single time and 22% taken by the ten largest. Sample: PBMCs. The receptors stem from a woman aged 40 to 50 in good health and CMV-seropositive.

The V and J genes are TRBV19 and TRBJ2-6; possible D gene TRBD1, 6 bases. From germline, CDR1 is LNHDA and CDR2 SQIVND (reference sequence). Between the trimmed V and J ends, which lost 4 bases and 0 bases, there was a span of 10 bases. CDR3 length: 16 residues. The CDR3, as DNA: TGTGCCAGTAGTACCGGGACACGCTCTGGGGCCAACGTCCTGACTTTC. Amino acids: CASSTGTRSGANVLTF.

The rearrangement uses TRBV5-1 and TRBJ2-1, with 9 bases aligning to TRBD2. Germline V gene data show CDR1 as SGHRS and CDR2 as YFSETQ. The ends lost 0 bases at V and 0 bases at J; junction bases unmatched: 4. This CDR3 is 17 amino acids long. The CDR3 region is CASSLGTSAPSYNEQFF. The CDR3 nucleotides are TGCGCCAGCAGCTTGGGGACTAGCGCGCCCTCCTACAATGAGCAGTTCTTC.

The rearrangement links TRBV11-2 to TRBJ1-1; TRBD1 agrees at 7 bases. V was clipped by 3 bases and J by 5 bases; unmatched bases: 6. CDR3 length: 14 residues. Germline V gene data show CDR1 as SGHAT and CDR2 as FQNNGV. CDR3 residues: CASSFQQGWTEAFF. CDR3 coding DNA: TGTGCCAGCAGCTTTCAACAGGGGTGGACTGAAGCTTTCTTT.

This clone was seen just once. V is TRBV7-9 and J is TRBJ2-5; 10 bases fit TRBD2. V trimming: 5 bases; J trimming: 0 bases; junction bases outside the gene matches: 9. The CDR3 has 17 residues. Germline V gene lookup returns CDR1 SEHNR and CDR2 FQNEAQ (reference sequence). The CDR3 sequence: CASSLGLAGAYQETQYF. CDR3 bases: TGTGCCAGCAGCCTGGGCCTAGCGGGGGCCTACCAAGAGACCCAGTACTTC.

The chain carries TRBV25-1 and TRBJ2-7, with TRBD1 matching 9 bases. Trimming removed 6 bases from V and 1 base from J; junction bases left unmatched: 4. CDR3 length: 14 residues. Germline CDR1 and CDR2: MGHDK and SYGVNS. The CDR3 nucleotides read TGTGCCAGCAGCCTGGACAGGGGTTCCTACGAGCAGTACTTC. This codes for CASSLDRGSYEQYF.

This sequence joins TRBV6-1 and TRBJ1-3, with TRBD1 identical over 8 bases. This CDR3 contains 15 residues. Germline lookup yields CDR1 MNHNS and CDR2 SASEGT. J lost 2 bases, V lost 6 bases, and 6 bases had no gene match. DNA for the CDR3: TGTGCCAGCAGCAGGGACAGGCAGGCTGGAAACACCATATATTTT. Translating gives CASSRDRQAGNTIYF.

V is TRBV7-7 and J is TRBJ2-3; 7 bases are shared with TRBD1. The CDR3 loop spans 16 amino acids. Per the germline V gene, CDR1 is SSHAT and CDR2 is FNYEAQ (reference sequence). The V gene end was trimmed by 5 bases and the J gene end by 1 base; junction bases not matched to a gene: 9. CDR3 amino acids: CASSPGQESRTDTQYF. CDR3 in DNA: TGTGCCAGCAGCCCCGGACAGGAATCTCGCACAGATACGCAGTATTTT.